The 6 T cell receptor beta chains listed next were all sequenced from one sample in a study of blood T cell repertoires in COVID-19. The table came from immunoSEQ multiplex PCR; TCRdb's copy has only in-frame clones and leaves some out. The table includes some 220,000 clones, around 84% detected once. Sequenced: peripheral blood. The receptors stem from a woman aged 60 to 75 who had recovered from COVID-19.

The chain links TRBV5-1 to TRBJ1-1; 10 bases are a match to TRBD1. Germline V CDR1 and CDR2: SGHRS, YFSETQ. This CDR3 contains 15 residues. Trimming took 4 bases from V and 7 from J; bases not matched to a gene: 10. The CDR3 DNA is TGCGCCAGCAGCATCTCACCCGGGACAGGGGTTGAAGCTTTCTTT. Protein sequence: CASSISPGTGVEAFF.

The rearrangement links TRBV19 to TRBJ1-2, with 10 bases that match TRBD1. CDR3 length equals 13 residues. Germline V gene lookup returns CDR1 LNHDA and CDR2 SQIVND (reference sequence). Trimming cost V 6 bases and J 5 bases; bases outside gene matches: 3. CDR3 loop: CASSPGQGYGYTF. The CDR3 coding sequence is TGTGCCAGTAGCCCGGGACAGGGGTATGGCTACACCTTC.

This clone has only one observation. As DNA, the CDR3 is TGTGCCAGCTCACCTGGGACAGCCTACGAGCAGTACTTC. This codes for CASSPGTAYEQYF. The chain uses TRBV18 and TRBJ2-7; 7 bases match TRBD1. Per germline, CDR1 KGHSH and CDR2 LQKENI. The V and J ends lost 3 bases and 2 bases, in that order; junction bases with no gene match: 1. The CDR3 loop spans 13 amino acids.

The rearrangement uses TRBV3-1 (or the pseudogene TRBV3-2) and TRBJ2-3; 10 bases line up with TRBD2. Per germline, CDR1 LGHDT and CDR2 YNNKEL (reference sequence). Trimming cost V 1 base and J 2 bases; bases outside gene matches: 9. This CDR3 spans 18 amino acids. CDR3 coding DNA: TGTGCCAGCAGCCAAGTTGGCCTAGCGGGGGACTTCACAGATACGCAGTATTTT. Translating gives CASSQVGLAGDFTDTQYF.

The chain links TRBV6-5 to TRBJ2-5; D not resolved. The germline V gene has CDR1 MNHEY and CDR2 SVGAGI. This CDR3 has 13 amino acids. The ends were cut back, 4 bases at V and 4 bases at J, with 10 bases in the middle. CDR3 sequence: CASSLGRRETQYF. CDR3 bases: TGTGCCAGCAGTTTGGGTAGGAGAGAGACCCAGTACTTC.

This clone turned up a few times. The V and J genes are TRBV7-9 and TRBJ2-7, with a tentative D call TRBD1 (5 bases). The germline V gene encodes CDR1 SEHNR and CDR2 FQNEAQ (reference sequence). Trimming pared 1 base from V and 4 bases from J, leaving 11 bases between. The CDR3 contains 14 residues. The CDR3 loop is CASSLGAQAYEQYF. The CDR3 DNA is TGTGCCAGCAGCTTAGGGGCACAGGCGTACGAGCAGTACTTC. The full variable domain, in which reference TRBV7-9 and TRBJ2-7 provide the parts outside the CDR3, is DTGVSQNPRHKITKRGQNVTFRCDPISEHNRLYWYRQTLGQGPEFLTYFQNEAQLEKSRLLSDRFSAERPKGSFSTLEIQRTEQGDSAMYLCASSLGAQAYEQYFGPGTRLTVT.